Here is one T cell receptor (beta chain) with its context. This entry is derived from a study of blood T cell repertoires in COVID-19. Looked up from germline, CDR1 is MNHEY and CDR2 is SVGAGI. The length of the CDR3 is 14 residues. V lost 4 bases and J lost 5, with 12 bases in between. TCRdb's copy holds only in-frame clones and misses some; the assay was immunoSEQ multiplex PCR. The sample lists approximately 200,000 clones; 82% were seen once. The TCR comes from a man between 40 and 49 years old who had recovered from COVID-19. Sequenced material: PBMCs or T cells enriched from blood (not recorded which). V and J are TRBV6-5 and TRBJ1-5, with D possibly TRBD1 on 6 matching bases. The CDR3 loop reads CASSSLQGHQPQHF. In DNA, the CDR3 is TGTGCCAGCAGTTCGTTACAGGGACATCAGCCCCAGCATTTT.